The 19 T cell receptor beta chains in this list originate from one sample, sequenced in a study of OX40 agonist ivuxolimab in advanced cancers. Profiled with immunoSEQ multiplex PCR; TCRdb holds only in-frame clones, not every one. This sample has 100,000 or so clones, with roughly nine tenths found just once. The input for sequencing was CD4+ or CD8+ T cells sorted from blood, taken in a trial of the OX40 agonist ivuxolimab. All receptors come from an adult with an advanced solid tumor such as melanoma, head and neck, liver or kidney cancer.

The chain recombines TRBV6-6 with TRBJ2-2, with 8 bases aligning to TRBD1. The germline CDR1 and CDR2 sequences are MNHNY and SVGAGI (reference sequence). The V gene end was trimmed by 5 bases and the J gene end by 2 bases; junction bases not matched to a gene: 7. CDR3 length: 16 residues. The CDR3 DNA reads TGTGCCAGCAGTCCTCCGGGACAGGCTAACACCGGGGAGCTGTTTTTT. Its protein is CASSPPGQANTGELFF.

In DNA form, the CDR3 reads TGTGCCAGCTCACCCGGACAGGGGATATATAGCAATCAGCCCCAGCATTTT. Protein product: CASSPGQGIYSNQPQHF. The rearrangement uses TRBV18 and TRBJ1-5; 9 bases agree with TRBD1. After removal of 3 bases from V and 0 bases from J, the junction contained 6 bases not matched to a gene. Germline V gene lookup returns CDR1 KGHSH and CDR2 LQKENI. The CDR3 is 17 amino acids.

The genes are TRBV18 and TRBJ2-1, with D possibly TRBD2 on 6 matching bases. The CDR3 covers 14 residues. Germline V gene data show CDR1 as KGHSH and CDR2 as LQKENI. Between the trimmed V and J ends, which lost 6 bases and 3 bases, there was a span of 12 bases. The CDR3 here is CASSPDYRYNEQFF. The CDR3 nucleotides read TGTGCCAGCTCGCCGGACTACCGCTACAATGAGCAGTTCTTC.

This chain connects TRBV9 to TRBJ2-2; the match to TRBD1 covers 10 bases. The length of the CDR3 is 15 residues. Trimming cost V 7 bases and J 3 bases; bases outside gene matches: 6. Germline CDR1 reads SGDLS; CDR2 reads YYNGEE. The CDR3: CASGRTGGYTGELFF. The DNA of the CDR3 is TGTGCCAGCGGAAGGACAGGGGGGTACACCGGGGAGCTGTTTTTT.

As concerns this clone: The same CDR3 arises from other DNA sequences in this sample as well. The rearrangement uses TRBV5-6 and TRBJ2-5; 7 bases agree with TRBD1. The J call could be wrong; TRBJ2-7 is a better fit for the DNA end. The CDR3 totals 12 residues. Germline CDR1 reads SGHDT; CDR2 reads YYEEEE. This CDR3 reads CASTDRASEQYF. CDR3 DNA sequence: TGTGCCAGCACCGACAGGGCTTCCGAGCAGTACTTC.

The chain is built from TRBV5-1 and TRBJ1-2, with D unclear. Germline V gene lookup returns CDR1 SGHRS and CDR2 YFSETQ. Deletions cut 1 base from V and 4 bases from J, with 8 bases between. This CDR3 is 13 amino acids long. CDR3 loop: CASSLRHPYGYTF. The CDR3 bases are TGCGCCAGCAGCTTGCGCCACCCCTATGGCTACACCTTC.

In DNA, the CDR3 is TGTGCCAGCAGCCCTACCTGGTCGGGCGTAGAACTAGCCAAAAACATTCAGTACTTC. As protein: CASSPTWSGVELAKNIQYF. The chain links TRBV7-9 to TRBJ2-4; D is uncertain. Germline V gene data show CDR1 as SEHNR and CDR2 as FQNEAQ (reference sequence). V was trimmed by 5 bases and J by 0 bases, leaving 23 bases between them. The CDR3 is made up of 19 amino acids.

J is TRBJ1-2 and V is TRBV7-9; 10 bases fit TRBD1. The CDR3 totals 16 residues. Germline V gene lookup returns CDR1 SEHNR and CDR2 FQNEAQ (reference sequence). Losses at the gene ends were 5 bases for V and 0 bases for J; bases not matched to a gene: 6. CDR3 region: CASSTGTGVSNYGYTF. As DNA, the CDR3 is TGTGCCAGCAGCACCGGGACAGGGGTTTCTAACTATGGCTACACCTTC. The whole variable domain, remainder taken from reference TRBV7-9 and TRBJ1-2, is DTGVSQNPRHKITKRGQNVTFRCDPISEHNRLYWYRQTLGQGPEFLTYFQNEAQLEKSRLLSDRFSAERPKGSFSTLEIQRTEQGDSAMYLCASSTGTGVSNYGYTFGSGTRLTVV.

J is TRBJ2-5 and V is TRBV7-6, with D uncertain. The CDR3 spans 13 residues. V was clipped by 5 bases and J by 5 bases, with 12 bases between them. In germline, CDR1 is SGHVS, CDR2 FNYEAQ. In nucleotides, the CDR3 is TGTGCCAGCAGCCCAAATCGTCGGGAGACCCAGTACTTC. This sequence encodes CASSPNRRETQYF.

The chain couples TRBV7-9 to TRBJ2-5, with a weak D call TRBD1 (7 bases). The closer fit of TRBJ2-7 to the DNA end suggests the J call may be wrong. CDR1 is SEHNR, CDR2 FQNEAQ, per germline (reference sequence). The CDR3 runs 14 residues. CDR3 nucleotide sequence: TGTGCCAGCAGCCGGGGGACAGACACCTACGAGCAGTACTTC. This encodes CASSRGTDTYEQYF.

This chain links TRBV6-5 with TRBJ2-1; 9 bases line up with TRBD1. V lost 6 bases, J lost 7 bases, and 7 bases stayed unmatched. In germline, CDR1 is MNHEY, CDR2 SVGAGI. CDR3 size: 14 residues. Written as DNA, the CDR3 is TGTGCCAGCAGCGAACGGGACAGGGTTAATGAGCAGTTCTTC. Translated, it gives CASSERDRVNEQFF.

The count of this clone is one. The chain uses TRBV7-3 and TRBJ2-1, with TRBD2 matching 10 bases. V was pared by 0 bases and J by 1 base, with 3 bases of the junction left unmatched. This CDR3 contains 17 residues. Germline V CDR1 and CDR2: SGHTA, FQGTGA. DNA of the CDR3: TGTGCCAGCAGCTTAACGGGACTAGCGTTTTCCTACAATGAGCAGTTCTTC. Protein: CASSLTGLAFSYNEQFF.

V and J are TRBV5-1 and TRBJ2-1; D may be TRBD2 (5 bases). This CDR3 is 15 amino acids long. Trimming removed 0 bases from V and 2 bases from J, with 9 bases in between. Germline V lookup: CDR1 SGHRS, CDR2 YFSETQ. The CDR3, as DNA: TGCGCCAGCAGCTTGGACAGCGGAACCTACAATGAGCAGTTCTTC. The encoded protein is CASSLDSGTYNEQFF.

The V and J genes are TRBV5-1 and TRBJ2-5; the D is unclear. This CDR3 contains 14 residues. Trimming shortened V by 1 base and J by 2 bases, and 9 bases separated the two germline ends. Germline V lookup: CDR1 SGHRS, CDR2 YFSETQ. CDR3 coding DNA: TGCGCCAGCAGCTTGACGGAGAGGCAAGAGACCCAGTACTTC. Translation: CASSLTERQETQYF.

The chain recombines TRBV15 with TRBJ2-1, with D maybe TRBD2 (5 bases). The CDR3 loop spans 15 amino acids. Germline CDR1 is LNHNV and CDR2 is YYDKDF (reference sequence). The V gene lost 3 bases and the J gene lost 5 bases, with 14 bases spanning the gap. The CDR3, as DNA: TGTGCCACCAGCAGGGACTCCAATTCCAACAATGAGCAGTTCTTC. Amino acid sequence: CATSRDSNSNNEQFF.

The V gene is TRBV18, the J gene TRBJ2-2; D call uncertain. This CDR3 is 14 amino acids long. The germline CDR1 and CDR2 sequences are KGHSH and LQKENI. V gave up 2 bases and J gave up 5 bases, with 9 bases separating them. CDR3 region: CASSPGWGTGELFF. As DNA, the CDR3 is TGTGCCAGCTCACCAGGATGGGGAACCGGGGAGCTGTTTTTT. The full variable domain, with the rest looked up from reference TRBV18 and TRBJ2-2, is NAGVMQNPRHLVRRRGQEARLRCSPMKGHSHVYWYRQLPEEGLKFMVYLQKENIIDESGMPKERFSAEFPKEGPSILRIQQVVRGDSAAYFCASSPGWGTGELFFGEGSRLTVL.

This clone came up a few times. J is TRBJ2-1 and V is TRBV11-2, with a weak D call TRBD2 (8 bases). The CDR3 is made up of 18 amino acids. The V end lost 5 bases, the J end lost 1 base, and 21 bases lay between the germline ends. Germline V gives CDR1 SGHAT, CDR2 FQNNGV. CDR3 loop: CASSLLAGQSSSYNEQFF. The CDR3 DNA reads TGTGCCAGCAGCCTATTAGCGGGACAGAGTAGTTCCTACAATGAGCAGTTCTTC.

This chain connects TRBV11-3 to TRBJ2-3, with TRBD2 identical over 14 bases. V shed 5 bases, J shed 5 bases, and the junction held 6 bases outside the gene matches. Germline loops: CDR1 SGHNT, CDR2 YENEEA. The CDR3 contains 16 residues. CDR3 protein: CASSLGLAGVQDTQYF. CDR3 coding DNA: TGTGCCAGCAGCCTGGGACTAGCGGGAGTTCAAGATACGCAGTATTTT.

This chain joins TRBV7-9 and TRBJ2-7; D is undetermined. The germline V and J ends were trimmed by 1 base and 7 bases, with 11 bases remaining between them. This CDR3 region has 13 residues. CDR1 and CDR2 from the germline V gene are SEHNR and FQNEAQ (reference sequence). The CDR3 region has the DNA TGTGCCAGCAGCTTAGGAGAGGCTAAGGAGCAGTACTTC. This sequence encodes CASSLGEAKEQYF.